This TCR beta chain was identified in a study of blood T cells in healthy people across ages. A second PCR of roughly 7 to 11 cycles used a sample-barcoded 5' primer and a J-beta primer mix. TCRdb reprocessed the 5' RACE reads with MiXCR, giving one entry per CDR3 protein. Among more than 1.4 million distinct CDR3 sequences listed, approximately 38% were seen once. This clonotype was observed a few times. Its antigen remains unknown. Study-wide points: Lack of knowledge of donor CMV status possibly confounded expanded clonotype changes.

The sequencing sample was made of blood. This clonotype originated in a woman younger than 35 in good health.

The CDR3 DNA reads as TGTGCCACCAGCAGGGAGGTGTCGGTGAATCAGCCCCAGCATTTT. Translation gives CATSREVSVNQPQHF. This chain joins TRBV15 and TRBJ1-5; D unclear. From germline, CDR1 is LNHNV and CDR2 YYDKDF (reference sequence). Trimming shortened V by 3 bases and J by 4 bases, and 13 bases separated the two germline ends. The CDR3 consists of 15 residues.